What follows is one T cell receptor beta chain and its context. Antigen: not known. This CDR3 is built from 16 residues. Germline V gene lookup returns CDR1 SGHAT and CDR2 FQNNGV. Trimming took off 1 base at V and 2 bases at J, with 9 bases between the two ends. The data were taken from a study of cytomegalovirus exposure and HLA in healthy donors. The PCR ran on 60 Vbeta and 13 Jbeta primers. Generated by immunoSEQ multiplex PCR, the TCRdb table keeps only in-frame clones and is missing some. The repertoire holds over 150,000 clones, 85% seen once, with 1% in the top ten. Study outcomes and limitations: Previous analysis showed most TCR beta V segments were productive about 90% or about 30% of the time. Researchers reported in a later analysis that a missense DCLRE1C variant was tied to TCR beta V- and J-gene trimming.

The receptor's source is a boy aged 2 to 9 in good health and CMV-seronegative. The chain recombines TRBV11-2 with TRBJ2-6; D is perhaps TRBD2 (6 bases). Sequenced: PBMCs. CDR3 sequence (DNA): TGTGCCAGCAGCTTAGTAACGGGGGCTGGGGCCAACGTCCTGACTTTC. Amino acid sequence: CASSLVTGAGANVLTF.